The subject of this entry is one T cell receptor (beta chain). Its antigen remains unidentified. Produced via immunoSEQ multiplex PCR; TCRdb's table is partial and in-frame only. In the table there are approximately 72,000 clones, about nine tenths of which are singletons. This CDR3 is 12 amino acids long. Trimming took 6 bases from V and 6 from J, leaving 12 bases between them. The germline V gene has CDR1 ENHRY and CDR2 SYGVKD. This sample stems from a study of T cell responses to AZD1222 COVID-19 vaccine. Study-level points and caveats: Spike-wide vaccine-associated CD4 TCRs dominated at 160-218 and 743-854.

This receptor was obtained from an adult who received the AZD1222 COVID-19 vaccine. The source material was peripheral blood, sampled 28 days after the second AZD1222 dose. The chain carries TRBV10-3 and TRBJ2-7; possibly TRBD1 for D (5 bases). CDR3 nucleotide sequence: TGTGCCATCAGGGATAGTGGGGCCGAGCAGTACTTC. It translates to CAIRDSGAEQYF.